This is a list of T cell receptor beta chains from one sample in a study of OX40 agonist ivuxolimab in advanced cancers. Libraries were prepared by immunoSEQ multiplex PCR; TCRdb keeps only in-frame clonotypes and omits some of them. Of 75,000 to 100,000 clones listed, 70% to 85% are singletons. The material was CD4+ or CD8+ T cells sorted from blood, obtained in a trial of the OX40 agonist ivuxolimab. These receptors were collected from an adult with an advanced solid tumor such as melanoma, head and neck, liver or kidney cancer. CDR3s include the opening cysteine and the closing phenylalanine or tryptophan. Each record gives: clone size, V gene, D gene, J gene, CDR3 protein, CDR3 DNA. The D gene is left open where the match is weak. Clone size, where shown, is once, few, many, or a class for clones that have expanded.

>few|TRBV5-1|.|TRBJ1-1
CASSPGAAEAFF
TGCGCCAGCAGCCCTGGGGCGGCTGAAGCTTTCTTT
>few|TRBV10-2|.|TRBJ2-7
CASSEGARYEQYF
TGCGCCAGCAGTGAAGGAGCAAGGTACGAGCAGTACTTC
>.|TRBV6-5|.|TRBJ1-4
CASSLHRFYEKLFF
TGTGCCAGCAGCCTACACAGGTTTTATGAAAAACTGTTTTTT
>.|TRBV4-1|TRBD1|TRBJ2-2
CASSQRQGLGTGELFF
TGCGCCAGCAGCCAAAGACAGGGATTGGGCACCGGGGAGCTGTTTTTT
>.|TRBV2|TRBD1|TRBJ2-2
CASRDRDWTGELFF
TGTGCCAGCAGGGACAGGGACTGGACCGGGGAGCTGTTTTTT
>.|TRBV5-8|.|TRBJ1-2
CASSLAGVGGYTF
TGTGCCAGCAGCTTGGCCGGCGTGGGTGGCTACACCTTC
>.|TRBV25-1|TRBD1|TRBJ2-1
CASSEPGQGYNEQFF
TGTGCCAGCAGTGAGCCGGGACAGGGGTACAATGAGCAGTTCTTC
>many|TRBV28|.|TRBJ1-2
CASSPRQGGMYGYTF
TGTGCCAGCAGTCCCCGGCAGGGAGGAATGTATGGCTACACCTTC
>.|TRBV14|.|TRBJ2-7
CASSRLDHREQYF
TGTGCCAGCAGCCGACTAGATCACCGGGAGCAGTACTTC
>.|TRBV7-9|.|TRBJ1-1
CASSQVGSLNTEAFF
TGTGCCAGCAGCCAAGTAGGCAGCTTGAACACTGAAGCTTTCTTT
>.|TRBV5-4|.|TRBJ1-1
CASSLGTRNTEAFF
TGTGCCAGCAGCTTGGGGACAAGGAACACTGAAGCTTTCTTT
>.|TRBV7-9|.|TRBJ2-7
CASSLSGGTFYEQYF
TGTGCCAGCAGCTTAAGCGGCGGGACTTTCTACGAGCAGTACTTC
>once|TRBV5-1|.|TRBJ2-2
CASIRDTGELFF
TGCGCCAGCATTCGAGACACCGGGGAGCTGTTTTTT
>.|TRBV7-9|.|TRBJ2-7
CASSYGTIGEQYF
TGTGCCAGCAGCTACGGGACAATAGGTGAGCAGTACTTC
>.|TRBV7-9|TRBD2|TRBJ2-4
CASSSGTSRNIQYF
TGTGCCAGCAGCTCCGGGACTAGTCGTAACATTCAGTACTTC
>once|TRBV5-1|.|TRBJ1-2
CASSLEVGAGGYTF
TGCGCCAGCAGCTTGGAGGTTGGGGCGGGTGGCTACACCTTC
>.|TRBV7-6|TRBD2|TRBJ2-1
CASSLASAGGLSYNEQFF
TGTGCCAGCAGCTTAGCGTCAGCGGGGGGGCTTTCCTACAATGAGCAGTTCTTC
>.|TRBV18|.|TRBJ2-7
CASSPWTYEQYF
TGTGCCAGCTCACCGTGGACATACGAGCAGTACTTC
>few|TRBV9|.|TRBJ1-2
CASSVRPIPGDGYTF
TGTGCCAGCAGCGTAAGGCCTATTCCAGGGGATGGCTACACCTTC
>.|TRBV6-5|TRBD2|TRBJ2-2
CASSFSSGETGELFF
TGTGCCAGCAGTTTTTCTAGCGGGGAGACCGGGGAGCTGTTTTTT
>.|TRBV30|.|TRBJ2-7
CAWIIKGAGEQYF
TGTGCCTGGATAATTAAGGGGGCGGGGGAGCAGTACTTC
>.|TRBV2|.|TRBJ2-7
CASSWIRDEQYF
TGTGCCAGCAGTTGGATCAGGGACGAGCAGTACTTC
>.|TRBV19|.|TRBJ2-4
CASSMRGQIAKNIQYF
TGTGCCAGTAGTATGCGGGGGCAAATAGCCAAAAACATTCAGTACTTC
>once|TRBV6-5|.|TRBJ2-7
CASSGGGTRGQYF
TGTGCCAGCAGTGGGGGCGGGACGAGGGGGCAGTACTTC
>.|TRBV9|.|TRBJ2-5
CASTASQETQYF
TGTGCCAGCACAGCCTCCCAAGAGACCCAGTACTTC
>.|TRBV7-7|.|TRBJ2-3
CASSLLGGTDTQYF
TGTGCCAGCAGCTTACTCGGGGGCACAGATACGCAGTATTTT
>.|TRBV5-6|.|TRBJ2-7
CASSPNGGSYEQYF
TGTGCCAGCAGCCCGAACGGGGGATCCTACGAGCAGTACTTC
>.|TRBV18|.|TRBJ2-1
CASSLELPTSYNEQFF
TGTGCCAGCTCGCTAGAGCTACCAACCTCCTACAATGAGCAGTTCTTC
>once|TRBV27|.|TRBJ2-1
CASSLVGGAYNEQFF
TGTGCCAGCAGTTTAGTGGGAGGTGCCTACAATGAGCAGTTCTTC
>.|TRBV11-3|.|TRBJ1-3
CASSFGGNTIYF
TGTGCCAGCAGCTTCGGGGGAAACACCATATATTTT
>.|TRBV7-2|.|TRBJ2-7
CASSFFPYEQYF
TGTGCCAGCAGCTTTTTCCCCTACGAGCAGTACTTC
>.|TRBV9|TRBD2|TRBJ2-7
CASSVGGGEQYF
TGTGCCAGCAGCGTAGGCGGGGGCGAGCAGTACTTC
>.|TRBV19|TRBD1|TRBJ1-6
CASSARTGDNSPLHF
TGTGCCAGTAGTGCCCGGACAGGGGATAATTCACCCCTCCACTTT
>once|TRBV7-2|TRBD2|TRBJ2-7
CASSGTSGSAGEQYF
TGTGCCAGCAGCGGTACTAGCGGGAGCGCCGGCGAGCAGTACTTC
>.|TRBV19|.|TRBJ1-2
CASSTPTERLLGYGYTF
TGTGCCAGTAGTACGCCGACAGAGAGGCTACTAGGCTATGGCTACACCTTC
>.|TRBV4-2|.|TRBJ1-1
CASSQVDMNTEAFF
TGTGCCAGCAGCCAAGTTGATATGAACACTGAAGCTTTCTTT
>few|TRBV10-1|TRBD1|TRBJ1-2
CASSDQGAHLPYGYTF
TGCGCCAGCAGTGATCAGGGGGCTCACCTCCCCTATGGCTACACCTTC
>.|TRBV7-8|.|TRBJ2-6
CASSSTPGANVLTF
TGTGCCAGCAGTTCTACGCCGGGGGCCAACGTCCTGACTTTC
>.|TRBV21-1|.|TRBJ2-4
CASSPRGGPIAKNIQYF
TGTGCCAGCAGCCCCAGAGGAGGGCCCATAGCCAAAAACATTCAGTACTTC
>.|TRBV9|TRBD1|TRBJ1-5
CASSVARTGDSNQPQHF
TGTGCCAGCAGCGTAGCTAGGACAGGGGATAGCAATCAGCCCCAGCATTTT
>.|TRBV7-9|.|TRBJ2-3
CASSSRGPPSGTQYF
TGTGCCAGCAGCTCCCGAGGACCCCCCTCAGGTACGCAGTATTTT
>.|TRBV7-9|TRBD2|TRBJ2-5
CASSLDRFGRPPQETQYF
TGTGCCAGCAGCCTCGACCGCTTCGGGAGGCCCCCACAAGAGACCCAGTACTTC
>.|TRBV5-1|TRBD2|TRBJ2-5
CASKREGGQETQYF
TGCGCCAGCAAACGGGAGGGTGGGCAAGAGACCCAGTACTTC
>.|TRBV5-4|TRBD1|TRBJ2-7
CASSPDRGLDEQYF
TGTGCCAGCAGCCCGGACAGGGGGCTGGACGAGCAGTACTTC
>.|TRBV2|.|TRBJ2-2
CASRPPWRTELFF
TGTGCCAGCAGGCCCCCGTGGAGAACGGAGCTGTTTTTT
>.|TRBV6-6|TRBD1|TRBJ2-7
CASKDKLTGVGEQYF
TGTGCCAGCAAAGACAAGCTAACAGGGGTTGGCGAGCAGTACTTC
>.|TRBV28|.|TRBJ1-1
CASSPIGNTEAFF
TGTGCCAGCAGCCCTATAGGGAACACTGAAGCTTTCTTT
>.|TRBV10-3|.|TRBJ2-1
CAIGPGESSYNEQFF
TGTGCCATCGGCCCCGGGGAAAGCTCCTACAATGAGCAGTTCTTC
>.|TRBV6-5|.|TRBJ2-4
CASSYPREGIQYF
TGTGCCAGCAGTTACCCCAGGGAAGGCATTCAGTACTTC
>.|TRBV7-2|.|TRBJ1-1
CASSLAMTINTEAFF
TGTGCCAGCAGCTTAGCGATGACGATTAACACTGAAGCTTTCTTT
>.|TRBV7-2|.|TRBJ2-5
CASSLNRVETQYF
TGTGCCAGCAGCTTAAACAGGGTAGAGACCCAGTACTTC
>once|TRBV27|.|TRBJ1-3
CASSLFANSGNTIYF
TGTGCCAGCAGTTTATTTGCCAACTCTGGAAACACCATATATTTT
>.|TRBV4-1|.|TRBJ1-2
CASSHVDGTNYGYTF
TGCGCCAGCAGCCATGTCGACGGGACTAACTATGGCTACACCTTC